Shown below are 5 T cell receptor beta chains from a single sample sequenced in a study of blood T cell repertoires in COVID-19. Profiled with immunoSEQ multiplex PCR; TCRdb holds only in-frame clones, not every one. The sample lists 250,000 to 350,000 clones; roughly nine tenths were seen once. Sequenced sample: peripheral blood. The receptors were gathered from a man between 18 and 29 years old with active or convalescent COVID-19.

Here the CDR3 DNA reads TGCGCCAGCAGCCAAGATGCCGTAGTCGGAAACACCATATATTTT. Encoded protein: CASSQDAVVGNTIYF. The chain links TRBV4-3 to TRBJ1-3; D unclear. The V end lost 0 bases, the J end lost 4 bases, and 10 bases lay between the germline ends. This CDR3 has 15 residues. Germline V gene data show CDR1 as LGHNA and CDR2 as YSLEER.

The sample holds many counts of this clone. This rearrangement joins TRBV12-3 or TRBV12-4 to TRBJ2-3; D is possibly TRBD2 (5 bases). V was trimmed by 5 bases and J by 4 bases, leaving 10 bases between them. The length of the CDR3 is 13 residues. The CDR3 protein is CASSKLGADTQYF. CDR3 DNA sequence: TGTGCCAGCAGTAAACTAGGCGCAGATACGCAGTATTTT.

V gene TRBV11-2 combines with J gene TRBJ2-7, with 7 bases fitting TRBD1. Unmatched junction bases numbered 5, after V lost 5 bases and J lost 1 base. The CDR3 has 14 residues. Germline CDR1 and CDR2: SGHAT and FQNNGV. CDR3 nucleotide sequence: TGTGCCAGCAGCATGGACAGGCAGTCCTACGAGCAGTACTTC. It yields the protein CASSMDRQSYEQYF.

V usage is TRBV15 and J usage is TRBJ1-6; D is undetermined. The V end lost 5 bases, the J end lost 6 bases, and 11 bases lay between the germline ends. The CDR3 consists of 14 residues. Germline V CDR1 and CDR2: LNHNV, YYDKDF (reference sequence). This CDR3 reads CATSRVPGNSPLHF. The CDR3 bases are TGTGCCACCAGCCGCGTCCCGGGTAATTCACCCCTCCACTTT.

The CDR3 DNA reads TGTGCCAGCAGCTTAGAACAGGGGGCTGAAAAACTGTTTTTT. It translates to CASSLEQGAEKLFF. The chain uses TRBV7-2 and TRBJ1-4, with 9 bases identical to TRBD1. Trimming cost V 1 base and J 7 bases; bases outside gene matches: 1. There are 14 residues in the CDR3. The germline V gene has CDR1 SGHTA and CDR2 FQGNSA. The variable domain in full, completed from reference TRBV7-2 and TRBJ1-4, reads GAGVSQSPSNKVTEKGKDVELRCDPISGHTALYWYRQSLGQGLEFLIYFQGNSAPDKSGLPSDRFSAERTGGSVSTLTIQRTQQEDSAVYLCASSLEQGAEKLFFGSGTQLSVL.